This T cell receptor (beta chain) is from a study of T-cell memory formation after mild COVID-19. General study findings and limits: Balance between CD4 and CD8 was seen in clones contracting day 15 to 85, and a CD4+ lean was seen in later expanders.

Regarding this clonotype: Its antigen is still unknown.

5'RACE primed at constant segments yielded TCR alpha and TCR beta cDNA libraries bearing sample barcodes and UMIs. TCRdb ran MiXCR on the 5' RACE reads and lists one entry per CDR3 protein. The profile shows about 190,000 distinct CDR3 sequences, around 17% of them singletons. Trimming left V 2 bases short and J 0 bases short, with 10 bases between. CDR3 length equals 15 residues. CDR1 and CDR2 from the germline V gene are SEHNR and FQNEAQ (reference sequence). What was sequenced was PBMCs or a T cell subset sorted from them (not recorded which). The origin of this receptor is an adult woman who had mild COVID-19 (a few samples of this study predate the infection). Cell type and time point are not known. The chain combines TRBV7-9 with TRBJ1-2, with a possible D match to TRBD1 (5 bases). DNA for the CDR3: TGTGCCAGCAGCTTATATGCAGGGCCTAACTATGGCTACACCTTC. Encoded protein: CASSLYAGPNYGYTF. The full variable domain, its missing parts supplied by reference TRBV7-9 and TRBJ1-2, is DTGVSQNPRHKITKRGQNVTFRCDPISEHNRLYWYRQTLGQGPEFLTYFQNEAQLEKSRLLSDRFSAERPKGSFSTLEIQRTEQGDSAMYLCASSLYAGPNYGYTFGSGTRLTVV.